The table lists the clone carrying this T cell receptor beta chain with a few counts. Its antigen is not known. V lost 5 bases, J lost 3 bases, and 13 bases lay in between. Germline loops: CDR1 SQVTM, CDR2 ANQGSEA. The CDR3 totals 13 residues. The data were taken from a study of T-cell memory formation after mild COVID-19. The wider study: For the most part, TCR clusters were specific to one donor. Findings of the study overall: A subset of responding clones appeared in pre-infection memory, suggesting cross-reactive memory joined. Clones that contracted from day 15 to 85 had balanced CD4/CD8; later expanders were CD4+ biased. Clones which contracted sat mainly in CM and EM if CD4+, and in EMRA if CD8+.

TCRdb re-derived calls from the 5' RACE reads in MiXCR, one entry per CDR3 protein. The table includes around 120,000 distinct CDR3 sequences, about 16% detected once. The chain combines TRBV29-1 with TRBJ1-1, with D perhaps TRBD1 (5 bases). The TCR comes from an adult woman who had mild COVID-19 (a few samples of this study predate the infection). Cell type and time point are not known. Sequenced: PBMCs or a T cell subset sorted from them (not recorded which). The CDR3 loop reads CSVRYRMDTEAFF. Here the CDR3 DNA reads TGCAGCGTTAGATACAGGATGGACACTGAAGCTTTCTTT.